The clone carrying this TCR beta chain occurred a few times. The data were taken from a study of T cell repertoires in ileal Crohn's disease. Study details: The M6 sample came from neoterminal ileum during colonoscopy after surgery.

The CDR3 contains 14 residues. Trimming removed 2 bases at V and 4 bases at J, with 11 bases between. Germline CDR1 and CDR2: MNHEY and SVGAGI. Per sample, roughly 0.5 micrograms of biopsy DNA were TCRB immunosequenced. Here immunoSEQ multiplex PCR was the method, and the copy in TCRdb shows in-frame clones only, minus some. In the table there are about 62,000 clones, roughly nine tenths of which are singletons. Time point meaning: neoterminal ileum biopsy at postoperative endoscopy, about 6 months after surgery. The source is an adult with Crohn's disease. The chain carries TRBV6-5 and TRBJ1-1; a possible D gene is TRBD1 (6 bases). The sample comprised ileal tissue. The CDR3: CASSYEGESTEAFF. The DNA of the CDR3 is TGTGCCAGCAGTTACGAGGGGGAGTCCACTGAAGCTTTCTTT.